The clone carrying this TCR beta chain was seen at least ten times. The antigen is not known. The record originates from a study of T-cell memory formation after mild COVID-19. The study, taken as a whole, reports: The SARS-CoV-2 specificity of second-wave clones reaching peak at day 37 remained unverified. Certain responding clones were present in pre-infection memory, suggesting participation of cross-reactive memory.

From 5'RACE with constant-segment primers came TCR alpha and TCR beta cDNA libraries that carried sample barcodes and UMIs. In TCRdb, the 5' RACE reads were re-called with MiXCR into one record per CDR3 protein. The sample includes more than 400,000 distinct CDR3 sequences, around a sixth of them seen just once. Trimming took 4 bases from V and 6 from J; bases not matched to a gene: 16. The CDR3 spans 17 residues. Germline values: CDR1 SGHRS, CDR2 YFSETQ. J is TRBJ1-2 and V is TRBV5-1; 9 nucleotides match TRBD1. Input material: PBMCs or a T cell subset sorted from them (not recorded which). The clonotype comes from an adult woman who had mild COVID-19 (a few samples of this study predate the infection). Cell type and time point are not known. The CDR3 DNA reads as TGCGCCAGCAGCGTCAGCCCCGGGACAGGGTTTATAGATGGCTACACCTTC. Translated: CASSVSPGTGFIDGYTF.